The rows below give T cell receptor beta chains drawn from one sample of a study of early stage breast cancer tumors. Assay used: immunoSEQ multiplex PCR; TCRdb lists only in-frame clones, some missing. The repertoire holds about 72,000 clones, with more than 60% as singletons. What was sequenced was blood. All receptors come from a person in their sixties or seventies with breast cancer. The CDR3 runs from the conserved cysteine through the conserved F or W. D genes are given only for firm matches. Clone sizes are given selectively: once, few, many, or a class where the clone is expanded.

j_call: TRBJ2-2; cdr3_length: 19; clone_size: NA; d_call: TRBD2; v_call: TRBV5-6; cdr3_aa: CASSGTSGGAPRDTGELFF; cdr3_nt: TGTGCCAGCAGCGGCACTAGCGGGGGGGCCCCAAGAGACACCGGGGAGCTGTTTTTT
j_call: TRBJ2-1; cdr3_length: 15; clone_size: NA; d_call: TRBD2; v_call: TRBV7-9; cdr3_aa: CASSDLLAGGLEQFF; cdr3_nt: TGTGCCAGCAGCGACTTACTAGCGGGAGGCCTTGAGCAGTTCTTC
j_call: TRBJ1-1; cdr3_length: 14; clone_size: NA; d_call: NA; v_call: TRBV29-1; cdr3_aa: CSVEDPLGDQGAFF; cdr3_nt: TGCAGCGTTGAAGATCCTTTAGGGGATCAGGGGGCTTTCTTT
j_call: TRBJ1-5; cdr3_length: 13; clone_size: few; d_call: NA; v_call: TRBV10-3; cdr3_aa: CAISETTDQPQHF; cdr3_nt: TGTGCCATCAGTGAGACGACGGATCAGCCCCAGCATTTT
j_call: TRBJ2-5; cdr3_length: 12; clone_size: NA; d_call: NA; v_call: TRBV19; cdr3_aa: CASSIPPGAQYF; cdr3_nt: TGTGCCAGTAGTATCCCACCCGGAGCCCAGTACTTC
j_call: TRBJ2-3; cdr3_length: 13; clone_size: NA; d_call: NA; v_call: TRBV29-1; cdr3_aa: CSVVWRAKDTQYF; cdr3_nt: TGCAGCGTTGTATGGAGGGCCAAGGATACGCAGTATTTT
j_call: TRBJ2-7; cdr3_length: 12; clone_size: few; d_call: NA; v_call: TRBV7-9; cdr3_aa: CASSRDGYEQYF; cdr3_nt: TGTGCCAGCAGCCGCGACGGCTACGAGCAGTACTTC
j_call: TRBJ1-2; cdr3_length: 10; clone_size: NA; d_call: NA; v_call: TRBV12-5; cdr3_aa: CASGFSGYTF; cdr3_nt: TGTGCTAGTGGTTTTAGTGGCTACACCTTC
j_call: TRBJ2-2; cdr3_length: 16; clone_size: NA; d_call: NA; v_call: TRBV18; cdr3_aa: CASSEWGGADTGELFF; cdr3_nt: TGTGCCAGCTCCGAGTGGGGCGGGGCGGACACCGGGGAGCTGTTTTTT
j_call: TRBJ2-2; cdr3_length: 17; clone_size: NA; d_call: TRBD2; v_call: TRBV5-8; cdr3_aa: CASSLPSGSQNTGELFF; cdr3_nt: TGTGCCAGCAGCTTGCCTAGCGGGAGCCAGAACACCGGGGAGCTGTTTTTT
j_call: TRBJ1-5; cdr3_length: 14; clone_size: NA; d_call: NA; v_call: TRBV6-1; cdr3_aa: CASSGINSNQPQHF; cdr3_nt: TGTGCCAGCAGTGGCATCAATAGCAATCAGCCCCAGCATTTT
j_call: TRBJ2-1; cdr3_length: 18; clone_size: NA; d_call: TRBD2; v_call: TRBV5-1; cdr3_aa: CASSRRGTSGRDYNEQFF; cdr3_nt: TGCGCCAGCAGCCGGAGAGGGACTAGCGGGAGGGATTACAATGAGCAGTTCTTC
j_call: TRBJ1-1; cdr3_length: 14; clone_size: once; d_call: NA; v_call: TRBV15; cdr3_aa: CATSRAGSDTEAFF; cdr3_nt: TGTGCCACCAGCAGAGCGGGCAGCGACACTGAAGCTTTCTTT
j_call: TRBJ2-3; cdr3_length: 14; clone_size: NA; d_call: TRBD2; v_call: TRBV10-3; cdr3_aa: CAIRSGAGTDTQYF; cdr3_nt: TGTGCCATCAGGAGCGGGGCGGGGACAGATACGCAGTATTTT
j_call: TRBJ1-4; cdr3_length: 16; clone_size: NA; d_call: NA; v_call: TRBV2; cdr3_aa: CASSRRGGGTNEKLFF; cdr3_nt: TGTGCCAGCAGTCGAAGGGGCGGGGGAACTAATGAAAAACTGTTTTTT
j_call: TRBJ2-2; cdr3_length: 14; clone_size: few; d_call: NA; v_call: TRBV10-3; cdr3_aa: CAIRTARDTGELFF; cdr3_nt: TGTGCCATCAGGACCGCTCGGGACACCGGGGAGCTGTTTTTT
j_call: TRBJ2-7; cdr3_length: 13; clone_size: few; d_call: NA; v_call: TRBV19; cdr3_aa: CASSMVPAGEQYF; cdr3_nt: TGTGCCAGTAGTATGGTCCCGGCGGGCGAGCAGTACTTC
j_call: TRBJ2-4; cdr3_length: 13; clone_size: NA; d_call: NA; v_call: TRBV5-4; cdr3_aa: CASSFRGENIQYF; cdr3_nt: TGTGCCAGCAGCTTTCGTGGAGAAAACATTCAGTACTTC
j_call: TRBJ1-2; cdr3_length: 16; clone_size: few; d_call: TRBD1; v_call: TRBV7-2; cdr3_aa: CASSASTGQGNYGYTF; cdr3_nt: TGTGCCAGCAGCGCCAGCACGGGACAGGGGAACTATGGCTACACCTTC
j_call: TRBJ2-1; cdr3_length: 13; clone_size: few; d_call: NA; v_call: TRBV5-1; cdr3_aa: CASMDSFDNEQFF; cdr3_nt: TGCGCCAGCATGGATTCCTTTGACAATGAGCAGTTCTTC
j_call: TRBJ2-2; cdr3_length: 15; clone_size: once; d_call: NA; v_call: TRBV19; cdr3_aa: CASSIVGGGTGELFF; cdr3_nt: TGTGCCAGTAGTATAGTCGGGGGAGGTACCGGGGAGCTGTTTTTT
j_call: TRBJ1-2; cdr3_length: 13; clone_size: NA; d_call: NA; v_call: TRBV19; cdr3_aa: CASSATGPYGYTF; cdr3_nt: TGTGCCAGTAGCGCGACAGGACCCTATGGCTACACCTTC
j_call: TRBJ1-4; cdr3_length: 14; clone_size: NA; d_call: TRBD1; v_call: TRBV28; cdr3_aa: CASSIGTGGEKLFF; cdr3_nt: TGTGCCAGCAGTATAGGGACAGGGGGCGAAAAACTGTTTTTT
j_call: TRBJ2-7; cdr3_length: 14; clone_size: once; d_call: NA; v_call: TRBV19; cdr3_aa: CASSFLGAPYEQYF; cdr3_nt: TGTGCCAGTAGTTTCTTAGGGGCCCCCTACGAGCAGTACTTC
j_call: TRBJ2-5; cdr3_length: 15; clone_size: once; d_call: TRBD2; v_call: TRBV27; cdr3_aa: CASSFWRGIQETQYF; cdr3_nt: TGTGCCAGCAGTTTCTGGCGGGGGATCCAAGAGACCCAGTACTTC
j_call: TRBJ2-7; cdr3_length: 14; clone_size: NA; d_call: NA; v_call: TRBV19; cdr3_aa: CASRAGGQPYEQYF; cdr3_nt: TGTGCCAGCAGAGCAGGGGGGCAGCCCTACGAGCAGTACTTC
j_call: TRBJ2-3; cdr3_length: 14; clone_size: NA; d_call: TRBD2; v_call: TRBV4-3; cdr3_aa: CASSRTSVSDTQYF; cdr3_nt: TGCGCCAGCAGCCGGACTAGCGTATCAGATACGCAGTATTTT
j_call: TRBJ2-5; cdr3_length: 13; clone_size: NA; d_call: NA; v_call: TRBV27; cdr3_aa: CASSWGGKETQYF; cdr3_nt: TGTGCCAGCAGTTGGGGTGGAAAAGAGACCCAGTACTTC
j_call: TRBJ1-1; cdr3_length: 14; clone_size: NA; d_call: NA; v_call: TRBV7-8; cdr3_aa: CGSELGAMNTEAFF; cdr3_nt: TGTGGCAGTGAGTTGGGGGCAATGAACACTGAAGCTTTCTTT
j_call: TRBJ2-7; cdr3_length: 15; clone_size: NA; d_call: NA; v_call: TRBV16; cdr3_aa: CASSRAGRSSYEQYF; cdr3_nt: TGTGCCAGCAGCCGTGCAGGCCGGAGCTCCTACGAGCAGTACTTC
j_call: TRBJ1-5; cdr3_length: 15; clone_size: few; d_call: NA; v_call: TRBV19; cdr3_aa: CASSKVQGDNQPQHF; cdr3_nt: TGTGCCAGTAGTAAGGTGCAGGGTGACAATCAGCCCCAGCATTTT
j_call: TRBJ2-7; cdr3_length: 11; clone_size: few; d_call: NA; v_call: TRBV2; cdr3_aa: CASNGFNEQYF; cdr3_nt: TGTGCCAGCAATGGGTTCAACGAGCAGTACTTC
j_call: TRBJ2-3; cdr3_length: 12; clone_size: NA; d_call: NA; v_call: TRBV28; cdr3_aa: CASKEGPDTQYF; cdr3_nt: TGTGCCAGCAAGGAGGGCCCAGATACGCAGTATTTT
j_call: TRBJ2-7; cdr3_length: 14; clone_size: NA; d_call: NA; v_call: TRBV19; cdr3_aa: CASSIGQTSGEQYF; cdr3_nt: TGTGCCAGTAGTATTGGGCAAACGTCGGGCGAGCAGTACTTC
j_call: TRBJ2-3; cdr3_length: 13; clone_size: NA; d_call: NA; v_call: TRBV7-7; cdr3_aa: CASSLARGDTQYF; cdr3_nt: TGTGCTAGCAGCTTAGCAAGGGGAGATACGCAGTATTTT
j_call: TRBJ2-3; cdr3_length: 11; clone_size: NA; d_call: NA; v_call: TRBV7-9; cdr3_aa: CASSLTDTQYF; cdr3_nt: TGTGCCAGCAGCTTAACAGATACGCAGTATTTT
j_call: TRBJ2-1; cdr3_length: 16; clone_size: NA; d_call: TRBD2; v_call: TRBV7-2; cdr3_aa: CASSLGAGEASNEQFF; cdr3_nt: TGTGCCAGCAGCTTAGGAGCGGGAGAAGCAAGCAATGAGCAGTTCTTC
j_call: TRBJ2-3; cdr3_length: 13; clone_size: NA; d_call: NA; v_call: TRBV11-3; cdr3_aa: CASSLSGADTQYF; cdr3_nt: TGTGCCAGCAGCCTTAGTGGGGCAGATACGCAGTATTTT
j_call: TRBJ1-5; cdr3_length: 17; clone_size: once; d_call: NA; v_call: TRBV7-8; cdr3_aa: CASSLGDTGYSNQPQHF; cdr3_nt: TGTGCCAGCAGCTTAGGGGACACGGGCTATAGCAATCAGCCCCAGCATTTT
j_call: TRBJ1-5; cdr3_length: 14; clone_size: NA; d_call: NA; v_call: TRBV19; cdr3_aa: CASSPQQGNQPQHF; cdr3_nt: TGTGCCAGTAGCCCCCAACAGGGCAATCAGCCCCAGCATTTT
j_call: TRBJ2-3; cdr3_length: 17; clone_size: NA; d_call: TRBD2; v_call: TRBV5-1; cdr3_aa: CASSSGTSGGLPYTQYF; cdr3_nt: TGCGCCAGCAGTTCCGGGACTAGCGGGGGCCTCCCTTATACGCAGTATTTT
j_call: TRBJ2-1; cdr3_length: 16; clone_size: NA; d_call: NA; v_call: TRBV6-1; cdr3_aa: CASSVLGRGPYNEQFF; cdr3_nt: TGTGCCAGCAGTGTACTAGGGCGGGGACCCTACAATGAGCAGTTCTTC
j_call: TRBJ2-7; cdr3_length: 13; clone_size: NA; d_call: TRBD1; v_call: TRBV19; cdr3_aa: CASLDRVTYEQYF; cdr3_nt: TGTGCCAGCCTAGACAGGGTTACCTACGAGCAGTACTTC
j_call: TRBJ2-2; cdr3_length: 16; clone_size: NA; d_call: NA; v_call: TRBV15; cdr3_aa: CATSRARQPPGGELFF; cdr3_nt: TGTGCCACCAGCAGAGCGAGACAACCTCCCGGCGGGGAGCTGTTTTTT
j_call: TRBJ1-1; cdr3_length: 14; clone_size: NA; d_call: NA; v_call: TRBV18; cdr3_aa: CASSPGGLGTEAFF; cdr3_nt: TGTGCCAGCTCACCGGGGGGGTTGGGCACTGAAGCTTTCTTT
j_call: TRBJ2-1; cdr3_length: 15; clone_size: NA; d_call: TRBD1; v_call: TRBV12-5; cdr3_aa: CASGLDRGGRTEQFF; cdr3_nt: TGTGCTAGTGGTTTGGACAGGGGTGGCCGGACTGAGCAGTTCTTC
j_call: TRBJ1-4; cdr3_length: 15; clone_size: NA; d_call: NA; v_call: TRBV13; cdr3_aa: CASPPGHLVDEKLFF; cdr3_nt: TGTGCCAGCCCACCGGGACACCTTGTCGACGAAAAACTGTTTTTT
j_call: TRBJ2-7; cdr3_length: 14; clone_size: NA; d_call: TRBD1; v_call: TRBV7-8; cdr3_aa: CASSSDRTSYEQYF; cdr3_nt: TGTGCCAGCAGCTCGGACAGGACCAGCTACGAGCAGTACTTC
j_call: TRBJ1-5; cdr3_length: 13; clone_size: NA; d_call: NA; v_call: TRBV30; cdr3_aa: CAWSAYSNQPQHF; cdr3_nt: TGTGCCTGGAGTGCCTATAGCAATCAGCCCCAGCATTTT
j_call: TRBJ2-1; cdr3_length: 12; clone_size: NA; d_call: NA; v_call: TRBV19; cdr3_aa: CASSIVPGEQFF; cdr3_nt: TGTGCCAGTAGTATAGTTCCTGGTGAGCAGTTCTTC
j_call: TRBJ2-2; cdr3_length: 14; clone_size: NA; d_call: TRBD1; v_call: TRBV11-2; cdr3_aa: CASSPGQGAGELFF; cdr3_nt: TGTGCCAGCAGCCCAGGACAGGGGGCCGGGGAGCTGTTTTTT
j_call: TRBJ2-5; cdr3_length: 13; clone_size: NA; d_call: NA; v_call: TRBV7-2; cdr3_aa: CASSLEVQETQYF; cdr3_nt: TGTGCCAGCAGCTTAGAGGTCCAAGAGACCCAGTACTTC
j_call: TRBJ2-2; cdr3_length: 12; clone_size: NA; d_call: NA; v_call: TRBV7-3; cdr3_aa: CASSPGDGELFF; cdr3_nt: TGTGCCAGCAGCCCCGGGGACGGGGAGCTGTTTTTT
j_call: TRBJ2-7; cdr3_length: 14; clone_size: NA; d_call: NA; v_call: TRBV14; cdr3_aa: CASSQRVGDGEQYF; cdr3_nt: TGTGCCAGCAGCCAAAGGGTAGGGGATGGAGAGCAGTACTTC